This TCR beta chain emerged from a study of T cell changes during pregnancy in multiple sclerosis. The protocol was immunoSEQ multiplex PCR, while the TCRdb copy is restricted to in-frame clones and leaves out a portion. The repertoire holds about 36,000 clones, with roughly 93% as singletons. Germline CDR1 and CDR2: MNHEY and SVGAGI. The CDR3 loop spans 13 amino acids. V was cut by 4 bases and J by 3 bases, with 8 bases left in between. The chain combines TRBV6-5 with TRBJ2-3; D gene uncertain. This clonotype was obtained from a female donor with multiple sclerosis, enrolled in a pregnancy study. The sequencing here drew on CD4+ T cells from peripheral blood mononuclear cells, taken in the first trimester of pregnancy. The CDR3 DNA is TGTGCCAGCAGTTTGCGCAGGACAGATACGCAGTATTTT. It encodes CASSLRRTDTQYF.